The present T cell receptor beta chain was sequenced within a study of T-cell reconstitution after alpha-beta-depleted transplantation in children (dated by TCRdb to 2016 to 2017). For context, the study as a whole: Using TCR repertoire profiling, the study quantitatively followed how T-cell immune reconstitution unfolded in children after TCRalphabeta/CD19-depleted allogeneic hematopoietic cell transplantation. On the study overall, not on this receptor specifically: Hyperexpanded clone frequencies declined over subsequent months; after one year, T-cell counts and TCRbeta diversity were mostly attributed to newly produced T cells. In some patients, high TCRbeta diversity at day 60 was attributed to recipient T cells and intrathymic progenitors that had survived conditioning. About two months after transplant, the apparently early recovery of alphabetaT-cell counts reportedly depended on just several hundred clones that had expanded rapidly and came from non-depleted graft cells.

This clonotype was observed at least ten times. Its specific antigen is unknown. The sample holds no much larger clone one base away, and base qualities are not on file. A distance of 14 bases separates the germline ends of V and J, which lose 1 base and 7 bases respectively. Sequences SQVTM (CDR1) and ANQGSEA (CDR2) are obtained from the germline V gene. The CDR3, cysteine through phenylalanine, is 13 amino acids long. Of all the DNA, just the CDR3 is kept, 39 bases in frame from base 1. According to the study, the label for this sample's treatment or condition signals: allogeneic hematopoietic cell transplantation with graft depleted of TCRalphabeta T cells and CD19 B cells. Transplant recipients were children who received TCRalphabeta/CD19-depleted allogeneic hematopoietic cell grafts. The protocol used for the library was PCR. Sequencer: Illumina HiSeq 2500. To normalize quantification of the TCRbeta repertoire, the TCR libraries were built with molecular barcoding that relied on unique molecular identifiers. In-frame beta chains were kept once TCRdb had trimmed the public reads at Q25 with fastp and called clones with MiXCR. All rows with the same CDR3 protein become a single entry with the most common DNA and genes. The sample yields fewer than 700,000 distinct CDR3 sequences; 10% to 15% were counted once. The biggest ten clones account for 2% to 2.5% of the sample.

In this chain, TRBV29-1 is recombined with TRBJ2-7, and TRBD1 may be the D gene, going by 6 matching bases. This sample comprised PBMCs, mostly from graft donor cells, obtained 360 days after TCRalphabeta/CD19-depleted stem cell transplant. This TCR was recovered from a male patient aged 5 to 17 who had a stem cell transplant for acute myeloid leukemia, so the T cells may come from the graft donor. Here is the DNA: TGCAGCGTTGAAGTCAGGGGCTTAATTGAGCAGTACTTC. Its coded protein is CSVEVRGLIEQYF.